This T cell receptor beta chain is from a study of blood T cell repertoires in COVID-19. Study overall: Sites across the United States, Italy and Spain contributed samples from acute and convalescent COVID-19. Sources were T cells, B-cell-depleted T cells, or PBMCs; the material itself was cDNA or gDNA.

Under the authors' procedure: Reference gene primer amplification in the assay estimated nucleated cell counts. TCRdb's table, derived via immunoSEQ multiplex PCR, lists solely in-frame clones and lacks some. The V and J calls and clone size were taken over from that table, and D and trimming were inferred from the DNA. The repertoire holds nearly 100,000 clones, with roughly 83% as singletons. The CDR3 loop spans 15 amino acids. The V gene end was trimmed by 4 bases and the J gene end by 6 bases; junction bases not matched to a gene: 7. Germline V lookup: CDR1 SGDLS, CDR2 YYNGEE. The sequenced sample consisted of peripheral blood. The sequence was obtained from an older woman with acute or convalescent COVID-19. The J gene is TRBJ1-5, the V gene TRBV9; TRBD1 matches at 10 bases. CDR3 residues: CASSNGQGGVQPQHF. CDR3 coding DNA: TGTGCCAGCAGCAACGGACAGGGGGGGGTTCAGCCCCAGCATTTT.